Presented here are 26 T cell receptor beta chains from one specimen sequenced in a study of cytomegalovirus exposure and HLA in healthy donors. Vbeta (60) and Jbeta (13) primers were used in the PCR. The method was immunoSEQ multiplex PCR; TCRdb's version includes in-frame clones alone and lacks a portion of them. The sample has around 150,000 clones, about 65% seen once. Material for sequencing was PBMCs. The receptors were sampled from a man aged 40-49 years in good health and CMV-seropositive.

The CDR3, as DNA: TGTGCCAGCAGCCGGACAGGGGTGGTGACCCAGTACTTC. Protein product: CASSRTGVVTQYF. The V gene is TRBV7-2, the J gene TRBJ2-5; 9 bases align to TRBD1. V was clipped by 5 bases and J by 7 bases; unmatched bases: 5. Germline-derived CDR1 and CDR2 are SGHTA and FQGNSA. There are 13 residues in the CDR3.

The CDR3 sequence: CASSDDRRPTGELFF. For the CDR3, the DNA is TGTGCCAGCAGCGACGACAGAAGACCAACCGGGGAGCTGTTTTTT. The chain is built from TRBV9 and TRBJ2-2, with D tentatively TRBD1 (5 bases). The germline gives CDR1 SGDLS, CDR2 YYNGEE. The CDR3 consists of 15 residues. The germline V and J ends were trimmed by 3 bases and 5 bases, with 14 bases remaining between them.

This clone was seen a handful of times. The chain joins TRBV5-4 to TRBJ1-1; 8 bases agree with TRBD1. The germline V gene has CDR1 SGHNT and CDR2 YYREEE (reference sequence). The CDR3 totals 16 residues. V lost 4 bases to trimming and J lost 0 bases; unmatched junction nucleotides: 8. CDR3 region: CASSPDRGGMNTEAFF. In nucleotides, the CDR3 is TGTGCCAGCAGCCCCGACAGGGGTGGGATGAACACTGAAGCTTTCTTT. Full variable domain (rest looked up from reference TRBV5-4 and TRBJ1-1): ETGVTQSPTHLIKTRGQQVTLRCSSQSGHNTVSWYQQALGQGPQFIFQYYREEENGRGNFPPRFSGLQFPNYSSELNVNALELDDSALYLCASSPDRGGMNTEAFFGQGTRLTVV.

The V gene is TRBV9, the J gene TRBJ1-2; no clear D. This CDR3 is 14 amino acids long. Trimming removed 2 bases from V and 1 base from J, with 9 bases in between. Germline V CDR1 and CDR2: SGDLS, YYNGEE. The CDR3 here is CASSVAGSNYGYTF. In nucleotides, the CDR3 is TGTGCCAGCAGCGTTGCAGGCAGTAACTATGGCTACACCTTC. Based on the CDR3 plus reference TRBV9 and TRBJ1-2, the full variable domain is DSGVTQTPKHLITATGQRVTLRCSPRSGDLSVYWYQQSLDQGLQFLIQYYNGEERAKGNILERFSAQQFPDLHSELNLSSLELGDSALYFCASSVAGSNYGYTFGSGTRLTVV.

CDR3 region: CASSRGITEAFF. In DNA, the CDR3 is TGTGCCAGTTCCAGGGGAATCACTGAAGCTTTCTTT. V usage is TRBV28 and J usage is TRBJ1-1; D is perhaps TRBD1 (6 bases). The CDR3 spans 12 residues. Looked up from germline, CDR1 is MDHEN and CDR2 is SYDVKM. The V gene lost 9 bases and the J gene lost 4 bases, with 12 bases spanning the gap.

The V call is TRBV15, the J call TRBJ2-7, with 10 bases lining up with TRBD2. The CDR3 has 16 residues. V shed 0 bases and J 5 bases; nucleotides not matched to a gene: 7. Germline CDR1 LNHNV, CDR2 YYDKDF (reference sequence). The CDR3: CATSRDRAGGRNEQYF. The CDR3 DNA is TGTGCCACCAGCAGAGATCGAGCGGGGGGGCGAAACGAGCAGTACTTC.

CDR3 bases: TGTGCCAGCAGCTACAGGGAGAACACTGAAGCTTTCTTT. Translation: CASSYRENTEAFF. The gene calls are TRBV11-3 and TRBJ1-1, with D maybe TRBD1 (6 bases). The germline V and J ends were trimmed by 4 bases and 1 base, with 7 bases remaining between them. This CDR3 is 13 amino acids long. Germline lookup yields CDR1 SGHNT and CDR2 YENEEA. Combining the CDR3 with reference TRBV11-3 and TRBJ1-1 gives the whole variable domain EAGVVQSPRYKIIEKKQPVAFWCNPISGHNTLYWYLQNLGQGPELLIRYENEEAVDDSQLPKDRFSAERLKGVDSTLKIQPAELGDSAVYLCASSYRENTEAFFGQGTRLTVV.

This clone was observed a handful of times. The rearrangement links TRBV5-1 to TRBJ2-3; TRBD2 matches at 13 bases. CDR1 is SGHRS, CDR2 YFSETQ, per germline. Trimming took 5 bases from V and 3 from J; bases not matched to a gene: 3. The CDR3 runs to 15 residues. The CDR3 nucleotides read TGCGCCAGCAGATTGACTAGCGGGGGGACAGATACGCAGTATTTT. Translated: CASRLTSGGTDTQYF. Full variable domain (rest looked up from reference TRBV5-1 and TRBJ2-3): KAGVTQTPRYLIKTRGQQVTLSCSPISGHRSVSWYQQTPGQGLQFLFEYFSETQRNKGNFPGRFSGRQFSNSRSEMNVSTLELGDSALYLCASRLTSGGTDTQYFGPGTRLTVL.

J is TRBJ2-2 and V is TRBV9; possibly TRBD2 for D (6 bases). CDR1 is SGDLS and CDR2 is YYNGEE in the germline V gene. Trimming cost V 0 bases and J 3 bases, with 15 bases left between them. CDR3 length: 17 residues. CDR3 sequence: CASSVGVWGEHTGELFF. The CDR3 region has the DNA TGTGCCAGCAGCGTAGGGGTTTGGGGGGAACACACCGGGGAGCTGTTTTTT.

This chain uses TRBV5-6 with TRBJ2-5, with D possibly TRBD1 on 6 matching bases. The CDR3 is made up of 12 amino acids. The germline gives CDR1 SGHDT, CDR2 YYEEEE. The V and J ends lost 4 bases and 4 bases respectively, with 8 bases between them. CDR3 in DNA: TGTGCCAGCAGCGCCAGGGGAGAGACCCAGTACTTC. This gives the protein CASSARGETQYF.

The chain joins TRBV7-9 to TRBJ2-1; TRBD2 might be the D (5 bases). The ends were cut back, 5 bases at V and 4 bases at J, with 9 bases in the middle. The CDR3 loop spans 13 amino acids. Germline CDR1 is SEHNR and CDR2 is FQNEAQ (reference sequence). CDR3 sequence: CASSDGEYNEQFF. The CDR3 DNA reads as TGTGCCAGCAGCGACGGGGAGTACAATGAGCAGTTCTTC. Complete variable domain (other parts from reference TRBV7-9 and TRBJ2-1): DTGVSQNPRHKITKRGQNVTFRCDPISEHNRLYWYRQTLGQGPEFLTYFQNEAQLEKSRLLSDRFSAERPKGSFSTLEIQRTEQGDSAMYLCASSDGEYNEQFFGPGTRLTVL.

The chain links TRBV6-1 to TRBJ1-6; D may be TRBD1 (6 bases). The length of the CDR3 is 16 residues. Trimming pared 3 bases from V and 7 bases from J, leaving 16 bases between. The germline gives CDR1 MNHNS, CDR2 SASEGT. CDR3 bases: TGTGCCAGCAGTGACATGGCAGGGGAGGGGAATTCACCCCTCCACTTT. Amino acid sequence: CASSDMAGEGNSPLHF.

This clone has more than one count but fewer than ten. V usage is TRBV12-2 and J usage is TRBJ1-1; the table calls TRBD1, which could not be checked here. TRBV12-2 has pseudogene status. The CDR3 length is 14 residues. The CDR3 sequence: CASRPRVSDTEAFF. The CDR3 bases are TGTGCAAGTCGCCCCAGGGTGTCGGACACTGAAGCTTTCTTT.

The chain combines TRBV5-6 with TRBJ1-4; D call uncertain. Deletions cut 3 bases from V and 4 bases from J, with 10 bases between. Germline CDR1 is SGHDT and CDR2 is YYEEEE. CDR3 size: 14 residues. CDR3 in amino acids: CASSSQAFNEKLFF. The CDR3 bases are TGTGCCAGCAGCTCCCAGGCCTTTAATGAAAAACTGTTTTTT.

The chain links TRBV7-9 to TRBJ2-2; weak D call: TRBD2 (6 bases). This CDR3 contains 14 residues. Germline CDR1 SEHNR, CDR2 FQNEAQ (reference sequence). The ends were cut back, 4 bases at V and 5 bases at J, with 11 bases in the middle. For the CDR3, the DNA is TGTGCCAGCAGCTCCCAGGCGGGGACCGGGGAGCTGTTTTTT. Its protein is CASSSQAGTGELFF. The full variable domain, rest sourced from reference TRBV7-9 and TRBJ2-2, is DTGVSQNPRHKITKRGQNVTFRCDPISEHNRLYWYRQTLGQGPEFLTYFQNEAQLEKSRLLSDRFSAERPKGSFSTLEIQRTEQGDSAMYLCASSSQAGTGELFFGEGSRLTVL.

This chain uses TRBV4-2 with TRBJ2-7; 7 nucleotides match TRBD2. CDR3 length equals 15 residues. The J segment lost 4 bases and the V segment lost 4 bases, leaving 10 bases of the junction unmatched. Germline CDR1 LGHNA, CDR2 YNFKEQ. The CDR3 protein is CASSPWASGAYEQYF. The CDR3 coding sequence is TGTGCCAGCAGCCCATGGGCGAGCGGGGCGTACGAGCAGTACTTC.

J is TRBJ2-7 and V is TRBV5-1, with TRBD2 identical over 7 bases. CDR3 length equals 13 residues. Germline CDR1 is SGHRS and CDR2 is YFSETQ. The junction had 4 bases not matched to a gene; V was cut back by 7 bases and J by 0 bases. The CDR3 here is CASGRDYSYEQYF. CDR3 DNA: TGCGCCAGCGGGCGGGACTACTCCTACGAGCAGTACTTC.

V is TRBV10-3 and J is TRBJ1-1, with a possible D match to TRBD1 (5 bases). Germline V CDR1 and CDR2: ENHRY, SYGVKD. V lost 7 bases and J lost 5, with 14 bases in between. This CDR3 has 13 residues. CDR3 sequence: CAITWDFNTEAFF. The CDR3, as DNA: TGTGCCATCACCTGGGACTTCAATACTGAAGCTTTCTTT.

The rearrangement links TRBV4-1 to TRBJ2-7, with D possibly being TRBD1 (6 bases). Germline V gene lookup returns CDR1 MGHRA and CDR2 YSYEKL. Trimming left V 0 bases short and J 1 base short, with 10 bases between. The CDR3 spans 15 residues. The CDR3 protein is CASSQEGAQSYEQYF. DNA of the CDR3: TGCGCCAGCAGCCAAGAGGGGGCGCAATCCTACGAGCAGTACTTC.

Notes on this clone: The junction departs from the called germline gene at one end, perhaps through a read error. This rearrangement joins TRBV6-5 to TRBJ2-1; 10 bases are shared with TRBD2. CDR3 length: 16 amino acids. CDR1 and CDR2 (germline): MNHEY, SVGAGI. The CDR3 reads CASNYPPAGGSNEQFF. CDR3 nucleotide sequence: TGTGCCAGCAATTACCCCCCAGCGGGGGGGTCCAATGAGCAGTTCTTC.

This chain connects TRBV18 to TRBJ1-1; D might be TRBD1 (5 bases). CDR3 size: 12 residues. The germline V gene encodes CDR1 KGHSH and CDR2 LQKENI. With 2 bases removed from V and 10 bases from J, the gap between germline ends came to 11 bases. CDR3 region: CASSPVGRGAFF. The CDR3 nucleotides read TGTGCCAGCTCACCAGTAGGGAGGGGAGCTTTCTTT.

The chain employs TRBV9 and TRBJ1-1; D is uncertain. V was cut by 2 bases and J by 0 bases, with 8 bases left in between. In germline, CDR1 is SGDLS, CDR2 YYNGEE. This CDR3 contains 14 residues. CDR3 amino acids: CASSVVPVNTEAFF. CDR3 sequence (DNA): TGTGCCAGCAGCGTGGTCCCAGTGAACACTGAAGCTTTCTTT.

This chain links TRBV18 with TRBJ1-6; D uncertain. CDR3 length equals 14 residues. Trimming took off 3 bases at V and 9 bases at J, with 12 bases between the two ends. Germline lookup yields CDR1 KGHSH and CDR2 LQKENI. The CDR3 here is CASSPGREGSPLHF. In DNA, the CDR3 is TGTGCCAGCTCACCCGGGAGGGAGGGTTCACCCCTCCACTTT.

The chain recombines TRBV5-1 with TRBJ1-2; D might be TRBD1 (5 bases). CDR1 is SGHRS, CDR2 YFSETQ, per germline. Trimming left V 0 bases short and J 8 bases short, with 20 bases between. The CDR3 spans 16 residues. The CDR3 nucleotides read TGCGCCAGCAGCTTGGGGACACCCTGGTGGGGCTTGGGCTACACCTTC. It encodes CASSLGTPWWGLGYTF.

V and J are TRBV6-6 and TRBJ1-1; a possible D gene is TRBD1 (5 bases). The CDR3 extends over 14 amino acids. The V gene's germline CDR1 is MNHNY and CDR2 SVGAGI (reference sequence). V lost 6 bases and J lost 0, with 11 bases in between. CDR3 amino acids: CASRTGLLNTEAFF. In DNA form, the CDR3 reads TGTGCCAGCAGGACGGGACTTTTGAACACTGAAGCTTTCTTT.

This chain links TRBV5-1 with TRBJ1-1; 8 bases match TRBD1. Germline CDR1 is SGHRS and CDR2 is YFSETQ. The CDR3 is made up of 14 amino acids. The V and J ends lost 5 bases and 7 bases, in that order; junction bases with no gene match: 10. CDR3 DNA: TGCGCCAGCAGATTAGCCACCACAGGGGGTGAAGCTTTCTTT. Translated: CASRLATTGGEAFF. Looking up the rest from reference TRBV5-1 and TRBJ1-1 gives the full variable domain: KAGVTQTPRYLIKTRGQQVTLSCSPISGHRSVSWYQQTPGQGLQFLFEYFSETQRNKGNFPGRFSGRQFSNSRSEMNVSTLELGDSALYLCASRLATTGGEAFFGQGTRLTVV.